The 2 T cell receptor beta chains given below trace back to one sample, sequenced in a study of cytomegalovirus exposure and HLA in healthy donors. The repertoire was sequenced with immunoSEQ multiplex PCR; TCRdb's copy has only in-frame clones and lacks some. The repertoire consists of about 98,000 clones, with roughly 90% occurring once and the leading ten covering over 6%. The source material was PBMCs. All receptors derive from a man aged 18 to 30 in good health and CMV-seropositive.

The chain couples TRBV23-1 to TRBJ2-1; 10 bases are shared with TRBD2. Being an ORF, TRBV23-1 has a function that is uncertain. The CDR3 has 16 amino acids. V was pared by 6 bases and J by 7 bases, with 12 bases of the junction left unmatched. The DNA of the CDR3 is TGCGCCAGCAGGCAACCCCTAGCGGGAGTTTTAAATGAGCAGTTCTTC. Translation gives CASRQPLAGVLNEQFF.

The chain combines TRBV7-2 with TRBJ2-7; perhaps TRBD2 as D (6 bases). CDR1 is SGHTA and CDR2 is FQGNSA in the germline V gene. This CDR3 has 14 residues. Trimming removed 4 bases at V and 2 bases at J, with 12 bases between. CDR3 DNA sequence: TGTGCCAGCAGCTCCATCGCGGGGACCTACGAGCAGTACTTC. This sequence encodes CASSSIAGTYEQYF.